Listed here is a single T cell receptor (beta chain). The same CDR3 arises from other DNA sequences in this sample as well. This entry belongs to a study of blood T cell repertoires in COVID-19. V shed 6 bases and J 8 bases; nucleotides not matched to a gene: 5. The CDR3 loop spans 12 amino acids. Germline V gene lookup returns CDR1 MNHEY and CDR2 SVGAGI. This table comes from immunoSEQ multiplex PCR, and its TCRdb copy is limited to in-frame clones, with some not included. The table shows some 38,000 clones, with 85% to 90% occurring only once. This TCR derives from a man aged 60-69 years with active or convalescent COVID-19. The chain uses TRBV6-5 and TRBJ1-2, with 8 bases matching TRBD1. Sequencing used peripheral blood. CDR3 amino acids: CASRTTGGGYTF. The CDR3 DNA follows: TGTGCCAGCAGGACTACAGGGGGGGGCTACACCTTC.